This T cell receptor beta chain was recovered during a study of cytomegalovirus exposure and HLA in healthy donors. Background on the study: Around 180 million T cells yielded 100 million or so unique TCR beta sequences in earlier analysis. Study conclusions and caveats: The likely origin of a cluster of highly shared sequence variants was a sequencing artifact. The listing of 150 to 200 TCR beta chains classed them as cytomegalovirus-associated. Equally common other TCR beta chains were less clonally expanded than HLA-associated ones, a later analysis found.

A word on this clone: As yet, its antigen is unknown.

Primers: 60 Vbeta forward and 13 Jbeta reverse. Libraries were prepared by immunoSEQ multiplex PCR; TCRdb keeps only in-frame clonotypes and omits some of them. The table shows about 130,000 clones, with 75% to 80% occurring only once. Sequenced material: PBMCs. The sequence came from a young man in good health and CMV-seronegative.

CDR3 sequence: CASSAGSTEAFF. The CDR3 nucleotides read TGTGCCAGCAGTGCGGGGTCCACTGAAGCTTTCTTT. The rearrangement uses TRBV28 and TRBJ1-1; no reliable D call. Germline CDR1 reads MDHEN; CDR2 reads SYDVKM. The CDR3 covers 12 residues. Trimming removed 5 bases from V and 4 bases from J, with 8 bases in between.